This TCR beta chain was retrieved from a study of CD8 T cells in Susac syndrome. The CDR3 is 17 amino acids. From germline, CDR1 is MGHRA and CDR2 YSYEKL. Trimming removed 3 bases from V and 1 base from J, with 15 bases in between. Reverse transcription used about 0.45 to 1 ug RNA and random hexamers. TCRdb used MiXCR to reprocess the immunoSEQ multiplex PCR reads, holding one entry per CDR3 protein. This table has 70,000 or so distinct CDR3 sequences, approximately 95% appearing once. This clonotype was sampled from a human donor with multiple sclerosis. Input material: CD8+ T cells from PBMCs. V usage is TRBV4-1 and J usage is TRBJ2-2; D may correspond to TRBD1 or TRBD2 (5 bases each). Written as DNA, the CDR3 is TGCGCCAGCAGCCAGGCGGCAGGGAGTTGGAACACCGGGGAGCTGTTTTTT. This encodes CASSQAAGSWNTGELFF.